The 9 T cell receptor beta chains in this list originate from one sample, sequenced in a study of T-cell reconstitution after alpha-beta-depleted transplantation in children. The TCRbeta library incorporated unique molecular identifiers. TCRdb re-called the PCR reads with MiXCR, one entry per CDR3 protein. The table shows about 250,000 distinct CDR3 sequences, with more than 20% occurring only once. The material was PBMCs, mostly from graft donor cells, obtained 360 days after TCRalphabeta/CD19-depleted stem cell transplant. These receptors came from a female patient between 2 and 10 years old who had a stem cell transplant for congenital amegakaryocytic thrombocytopenia, so the T cells may come from the graft donor.

This chain uses TRBV30 with TRBJ1-2, with 7 bases fitting TRBD1. The germline V gene has CDR1 GTSNPN and CDR2 SVGIG (reference sequence). There are 15 residues in the CDR3. Trimming cost V 2 bases and J 3 bases; bases outside gene matches: 9. CDR3 sequence reads: CAWSPGPGGYYGYTF. CDR3 DNA sequence: TGTGCCTGGAGTCCCGGGCCAGGGGGTTACTATGGCTACACCTTC. Using reference TRBV30 and TRBJ1-2 for the parts outside the CDR3, the full variable domain is SQTIHQWPATLVQPVGSPLSLECTVEGTSNPNLYWYRQAAGRGLQLLFYSVGIGQISSEVPQNLSASRPQDRQFILSSKKLLLSDSGFYLCAWSPGPGGYYGYTFGSGTRLTVV.

This clonotype was observed many times. The gene calls are TRBV2 and TRBJ2-3, with D perhaps being TRBD1 or TRBD2 (5 bases each). From germline, CDR1 is SNHLY and CDR2 FYNNEI. The CDR3 contains 17 residues. V lost 3 bases and J lost 0, with 16 bases in between. For the CDR3, the DNA is TGTGCCAGCAGTGAGGTTGTCGGGGCATCTAGCACAGATACGCAGTATTTT. Protein product: CASSEVVGASSTDTQYF.

The chain couples TRBV7-8 to TRBJ1-2; D gene uncertain. CDR3 size: 14 residues. Trimming shortened V by 0 bases and J by 3 bases, and 8 bases separated the two germline ends. Germline V gives CDR1 SGHVS, CDR2 FQNEAQ. In nucleotides, the CDR3 is TGTGCCAGCAGCTTAGCGGGCCAGGACTATGGCTACACCTTC. Amino acids: CASSLAGQDYGYTF.

The chain is built from TRBV20-1 and TRBJ1-2; 7 bases match TRBD1. The V and J ends lost 3 bases and 0 bases, in that order; junction bases with no gene match: 4. The CDR3 contains 14 residues. Germline CDR1 DFQATT, CDR2 SNEGSKA (reference sequence). Here the CDR3 reads CSARTGKSNYGYTF. CDR3 nucleotides: TGCAGTGCTAGGACAGGGAAATCTAACTATGGCTACACCTTC.

This clonotype was seen more than once but under ten times. The chain couples TRBV2 to TRBJ1-1; D perhaps matches TRBD1 (5 bases). V shed 1 base and J shed 8 bases, with 20 bases lying between them. This CDR3 is 16 amino acids long. In germline, CDR1 is SNHLY, CDR2 FYNNEI. The CDR3 DNA reads TGTGCCAGCAGTGAAGAGTATTTTTGGGGAGGGGCCGAAGCTTTCTTT. Its translation is CASSEEYFWGGAEAFF.

The V gene is TRBV27, the J gene TRBJ2-1; possibly TRBD2 for D (5 bases). Trimming took off 2 bases at V and 3 bases at J, with 11 bases between the two ends. Germline loops: CDR1 MNHEY, CDR2 SMNVEV (reference sequence). This CDR3 contains 15 residues. The CDR3 nucleotides read TGTGCCAGCAGTTTAAAGGGAAGCGGCTACAATGAGCAGTTCTTC. Protein: CASSLKGSGYNEQFF.

This clonotype was seen more than once but under ten times. This rearrangement joins TRBV7-9 to TRBJ1-5; 9 bases line up with TRBD1. V gave up 1 base and J gave up 4 bases; unmatched junction bases: 8. CDR1 SEHNR and CDR2 FQNEAQ come from the germline V gene (reference sequence). The CDR3 consists of 17 residues. The CDR3 nucleotides are TGTGCCAGCAGCTTAGGTGATTGGGGGACAGGGAATCAGCCCCAGCATTTT. Translating it yields CASSLGDWGTGNQPQHF.

This chain links TRBV27 with TRBJ1-1, with D uncertain. Germline V CDR1 and CDR2: MNHEY, SMNVEV (reference sequence). CDR3 length: 17 residues. The germline V and J ends were trimmed by 5 bases and 5 bases, with 24 bases remaining between them. The CDR3 reads CASSPTPFFSVQTEAFF. The CDR3 region has the DNA TGTGCCAGCAGTCCAACCCCTTTTTTCTCGGTCCAGACTGAAGCTTTCTTT.

This clonotype was seen more than once but under ten times. The chain joins TRBV10-3 to TRBJ2-3; D may be TRBD1 or TRBD2 (5 bases each). Trimming took 0 bases from V and 9 from J, leaving 16 bases between them. The CDR3 is 15 residues long. Germline loops: CDR1 ENHRY, CDR2 SYGVKD. CDR3 region: CAISESNPGTETQYF. The CDR3 DNA is TGTGCCATCAGTGAGTCGAATCCAGGGACGGAGACGCAGTATTTT.